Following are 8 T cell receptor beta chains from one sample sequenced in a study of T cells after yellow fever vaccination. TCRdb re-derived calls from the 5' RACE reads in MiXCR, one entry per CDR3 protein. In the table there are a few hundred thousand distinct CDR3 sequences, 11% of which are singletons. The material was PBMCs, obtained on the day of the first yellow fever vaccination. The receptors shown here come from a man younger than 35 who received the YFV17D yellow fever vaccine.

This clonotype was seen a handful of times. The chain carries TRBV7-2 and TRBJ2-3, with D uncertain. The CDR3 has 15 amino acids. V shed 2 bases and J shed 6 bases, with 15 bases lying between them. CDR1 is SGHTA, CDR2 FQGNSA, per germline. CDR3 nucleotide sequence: TGTGCCAGCAGCTTACGACCCAGTGAGGTGGATACGCAGTATTTT. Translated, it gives CASSLRPSEVDTQYF.

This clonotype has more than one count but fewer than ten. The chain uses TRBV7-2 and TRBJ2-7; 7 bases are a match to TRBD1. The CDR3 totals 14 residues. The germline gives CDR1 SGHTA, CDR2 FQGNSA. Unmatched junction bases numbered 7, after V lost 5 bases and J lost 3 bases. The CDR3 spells CASSRDRDHYEQYV. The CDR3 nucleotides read TGTGCCAGCAGCCGGGACAGAGACCACTACGAGCAGTACGTC.

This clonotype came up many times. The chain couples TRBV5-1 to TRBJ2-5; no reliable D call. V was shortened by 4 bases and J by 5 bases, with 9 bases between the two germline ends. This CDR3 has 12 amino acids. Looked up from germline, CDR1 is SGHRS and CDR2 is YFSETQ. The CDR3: CASSLSWETQYF. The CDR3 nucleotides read TGCGCCAGCAGCCTCTCTTGGGAGACCCAGTACTTC. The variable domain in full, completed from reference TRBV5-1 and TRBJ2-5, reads KAGVTQTPRYLIKTRGQQVTLSCSPISGHRSVSWYQQTPGQGLQFLFEYFSETQRNKGNFPGRFSGRQFSNSRSEMNVSTLELGDSALYLCASSLSWETQYFGPGTRLLVL.

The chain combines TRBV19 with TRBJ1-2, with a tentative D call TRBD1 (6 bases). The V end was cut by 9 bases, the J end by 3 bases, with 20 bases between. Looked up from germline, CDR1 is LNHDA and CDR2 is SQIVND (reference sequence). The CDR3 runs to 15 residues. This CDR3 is CASRRALTGDYGYTF. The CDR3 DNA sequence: TGTGCCAGCAGGCGGGCCCTGACAGGAGACTATGGCTACACCTTC.

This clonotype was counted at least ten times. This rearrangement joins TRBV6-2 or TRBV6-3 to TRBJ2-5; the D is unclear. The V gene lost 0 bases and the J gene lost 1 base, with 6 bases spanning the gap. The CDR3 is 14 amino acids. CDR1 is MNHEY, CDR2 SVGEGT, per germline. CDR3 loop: CASSYSLLQETQYF. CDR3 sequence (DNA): TGTGCCAGCAGTTACTCGCTGCTCCAAGAGACCCAGTACTTC.

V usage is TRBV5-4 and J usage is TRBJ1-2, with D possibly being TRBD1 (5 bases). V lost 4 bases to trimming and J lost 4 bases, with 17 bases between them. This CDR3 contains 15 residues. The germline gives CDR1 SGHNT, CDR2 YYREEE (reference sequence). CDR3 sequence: CASSSFSQGGYGYTF. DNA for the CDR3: TGTGCCAGCAGCAGCTTCTCGCAGGGAGGCTATGGCTACACCTTC. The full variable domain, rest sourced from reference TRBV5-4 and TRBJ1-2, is ETGVTQSPTHLIKTRGQQVTLRCSSQSGHNTVSWYQQALGQGPQFIFQYYREEENGRGNFPPRFSGLQFPNYSSELNVNALELDDSALYLCASSSFSQGGYGYTFGSGTRLTVV.

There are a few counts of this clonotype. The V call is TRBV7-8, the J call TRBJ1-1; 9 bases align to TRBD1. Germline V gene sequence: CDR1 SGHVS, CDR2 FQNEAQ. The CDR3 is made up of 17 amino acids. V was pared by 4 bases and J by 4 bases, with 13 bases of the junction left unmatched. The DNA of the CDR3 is TGTGCCAGCAGCTCCAAAATCCCGACAGGGGGGCTCACTGAAGCTTTCTTT. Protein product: CASSSKIPTGGLTEAFF.

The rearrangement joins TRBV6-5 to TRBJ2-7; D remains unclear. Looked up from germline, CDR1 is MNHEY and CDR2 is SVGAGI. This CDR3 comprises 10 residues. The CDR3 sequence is CAAVAYEQYV. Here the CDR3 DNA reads TGTGCAGCCGTAGCCTACGAGCAGTACGTC.